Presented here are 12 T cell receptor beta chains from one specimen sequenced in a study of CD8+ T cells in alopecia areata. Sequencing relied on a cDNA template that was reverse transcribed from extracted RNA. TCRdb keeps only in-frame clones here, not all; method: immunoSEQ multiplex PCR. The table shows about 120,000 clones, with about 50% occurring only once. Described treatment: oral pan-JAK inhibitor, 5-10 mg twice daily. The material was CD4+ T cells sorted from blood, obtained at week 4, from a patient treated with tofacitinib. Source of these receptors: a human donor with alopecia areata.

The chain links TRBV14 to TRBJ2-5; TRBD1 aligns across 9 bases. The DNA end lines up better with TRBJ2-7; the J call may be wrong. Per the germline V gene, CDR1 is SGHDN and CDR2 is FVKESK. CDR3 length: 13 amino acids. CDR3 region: CASSSGTGHEQYF. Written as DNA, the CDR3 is TGTGCCAGCAGCTCCGGGACAGGGCACGAGCAGTACTTC.

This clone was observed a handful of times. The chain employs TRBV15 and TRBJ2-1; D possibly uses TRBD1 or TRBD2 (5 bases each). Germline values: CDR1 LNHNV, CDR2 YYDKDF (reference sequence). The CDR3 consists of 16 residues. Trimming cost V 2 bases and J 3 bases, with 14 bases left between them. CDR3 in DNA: TGTGCCACCAGCAGATCCCTTGGGGGTGGCTACAATGAGCAGTTCTTC. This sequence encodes CATSRSLGGGYNEQFF.

Written as DNA, the CDR3 is TGTGCCAGCAGCTTAGGGTCGTATAGGGGGCCGGTGGCAAAAGAGACCCAGTACTTC. Its translation: CASSLGSYRGPVAKETQYF. The chain recombines TRBV7-9 with TRBJ2-5; TRBD1 matches 7 bases. J gave up 3 bases and V 1 base, and 17 bases lay outside the gene matches. The CDR3 spans 19 residues. The germline gives CDR1 SEHNR, CDR2 FQNEAQ (reference sequence).

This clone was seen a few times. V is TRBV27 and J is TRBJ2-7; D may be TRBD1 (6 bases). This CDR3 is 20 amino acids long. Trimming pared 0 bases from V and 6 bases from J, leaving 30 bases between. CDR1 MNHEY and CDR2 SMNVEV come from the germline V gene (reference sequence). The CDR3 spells CASSLSKSGDRRAVWAEQYF. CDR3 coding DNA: TGTGCCAGCAGTTTATCGAAGTCAGGTGACAGGCGAGCTGTTTGGGCCGAGCAGTACTTC.

Here the CDR3 reads CASSQGTSGTYEQYF. CDR3 bases: TGTGCCAGCAGCCAGGGGACTAGCGGCACCTACGAGCAGTACTTC. This chain joins TRBV14 and TRBJ2-7, with TRBD2 identical over 11 bases. The CDR3 totals 15 residues. V lost 3 bases, J lost 2 bases, and 3 bases stayed unmatched. Germline V gene sequence: CDR1 SGHDN, CDR2 FVKESK. Supplemented by reference TRBV14 and TRBJ2-7, the full variable domain reads EAGVTQFPSHSVIEKGQTVTLRCDPISGHDNLYWYRRVMGKEIKFLLHFVKESKQDESGMPNNRFLAERTGGTYSTLKVQPAELEDSGVYFCASSQGTSGTYEQYFGPGTRLTVT.

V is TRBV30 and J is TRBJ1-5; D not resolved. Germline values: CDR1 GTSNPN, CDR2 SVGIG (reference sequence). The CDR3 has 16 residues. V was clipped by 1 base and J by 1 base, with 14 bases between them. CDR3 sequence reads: CAWSDMRLGSNQPQHF. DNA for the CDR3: TGTGCCTGGAGTGATATGAGGCTGGGGAGCAATCAGCCCCAGCATTTT.

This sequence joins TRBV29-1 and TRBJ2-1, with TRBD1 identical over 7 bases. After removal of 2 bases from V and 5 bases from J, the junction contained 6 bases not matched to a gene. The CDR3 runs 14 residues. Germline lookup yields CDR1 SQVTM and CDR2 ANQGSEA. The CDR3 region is CSVEIQGLDNEQFF. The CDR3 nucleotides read TGCAGCGTTGAAATACAGGGGTTAGACAATGAGCAGTTCTTC.

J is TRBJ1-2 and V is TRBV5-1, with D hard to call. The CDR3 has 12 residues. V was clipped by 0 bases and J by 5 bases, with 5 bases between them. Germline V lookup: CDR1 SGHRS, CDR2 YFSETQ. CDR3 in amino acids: CASSLDTYGYTF. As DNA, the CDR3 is TGCGCCAGCAGCTTGGACACGTATGGCTACACCTTC. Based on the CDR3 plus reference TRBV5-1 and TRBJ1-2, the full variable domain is KAGVTQTPRYLIKTRGQQVTLSCSPISGHRSVSWYQQTPGQGLQFLFEYFSETQRNKGNFPGRFSGRQFSNSRSEMNVSTLELGDSALYLCASSLDTYGYTFGSGTRLTVV.

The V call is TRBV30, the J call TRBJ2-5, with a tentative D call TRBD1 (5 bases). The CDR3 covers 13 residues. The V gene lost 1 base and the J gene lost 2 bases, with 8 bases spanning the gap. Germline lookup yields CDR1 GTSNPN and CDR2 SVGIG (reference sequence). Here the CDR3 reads CAWSGQPQETQYF. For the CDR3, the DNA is TGTGCCTGGAGTGGACAGCCTCAAGAGACCCAGTACTTC.

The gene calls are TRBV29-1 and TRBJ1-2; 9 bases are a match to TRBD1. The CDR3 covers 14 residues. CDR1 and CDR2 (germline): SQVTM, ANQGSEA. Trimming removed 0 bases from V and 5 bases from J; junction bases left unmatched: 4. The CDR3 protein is CSVEDPGQGYGYTF. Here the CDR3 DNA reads TGCAGCGTTGAAGATCCGGGACAGGGTTATGGCTACACCTTC.

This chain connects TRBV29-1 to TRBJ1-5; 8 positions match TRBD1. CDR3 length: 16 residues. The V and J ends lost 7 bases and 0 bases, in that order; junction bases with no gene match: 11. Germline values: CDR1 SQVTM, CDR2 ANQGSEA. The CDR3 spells CSATIGQGLSNQPQHF. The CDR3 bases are TGCAGCGCCACTATCGGACAGGGTCTTAGCAATCAGCCCCAGCATTTT.

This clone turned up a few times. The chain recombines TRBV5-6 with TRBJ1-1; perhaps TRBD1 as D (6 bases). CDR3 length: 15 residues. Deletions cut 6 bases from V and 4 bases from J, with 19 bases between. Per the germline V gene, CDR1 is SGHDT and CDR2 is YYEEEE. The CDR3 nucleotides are TGTGCCAGCACCCGGGGGGGCAGGGCGGGCACTGAAGCTTTCTTT. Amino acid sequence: CASTRGGRAGTEAFF. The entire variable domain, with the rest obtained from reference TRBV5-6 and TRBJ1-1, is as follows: DAGVTQSPTHLIKTRGQQVTLRCSPKSGHDTVSWYQQALGQGPQFIFQYYEEEERQRGNFPDRFSGHQFPNYSSELNVNALLLGDSALYLCASTRGGRAGTEAFFGQGTRLTVV.